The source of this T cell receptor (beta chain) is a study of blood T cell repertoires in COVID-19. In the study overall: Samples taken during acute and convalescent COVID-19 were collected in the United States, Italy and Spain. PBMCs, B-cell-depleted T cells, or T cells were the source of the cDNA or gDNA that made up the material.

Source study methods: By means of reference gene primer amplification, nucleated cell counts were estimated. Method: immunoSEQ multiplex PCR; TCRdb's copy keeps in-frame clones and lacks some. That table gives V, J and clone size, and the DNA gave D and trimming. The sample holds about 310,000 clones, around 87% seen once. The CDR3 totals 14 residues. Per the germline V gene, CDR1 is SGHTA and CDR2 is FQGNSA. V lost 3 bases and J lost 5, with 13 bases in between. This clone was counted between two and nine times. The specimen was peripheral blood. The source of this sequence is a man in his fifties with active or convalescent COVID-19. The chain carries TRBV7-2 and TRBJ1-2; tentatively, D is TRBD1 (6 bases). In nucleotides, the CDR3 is TGTGCCAGCAGCTTGGCAGGGGTAGGATATGGCTACACCTTC. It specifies CASSLAGVGYGYTF.